The text below deals with one T cell receptor beta chain. What it binds is not known. This record belongs to a study of blood T cells in healthy people across ages. Study-wide points: Long-lived and aged donors differed, with more naive CD4+ cells and higher diversity in the long-lived. With unsorted PBMCs, a conclusive comparison of naive versus antigen-experienced cells was not possible.

This CDR3 comprises 15 residues. The germline V gene has CDR1 DFQATT and CDR2 SNEGSKA (reference sequence). The ends lost 3 bases at V and 0 bases at J; junction bases unmatched: 4. Primed by a sample-barcoded 5' primer and a J-beta primer mix, a second PCR proceeded for about 7 to 11 cycles. Each CDR3 protein gets one entry after TCRdb re-called the 5' RACE reads with MiXCR. Of about 1.5 million distinct CDR3 sequences in the sample, 35% to 45% were seen once. The sequence came from a woman younger than 30 in good health. The source material was blood. V usage is TRBV20-1 and J usage is TRBJ2-2; 7 bases are a match to TRBD1. CDR3 sequence reads: CSARAGTANTGELFF. CDR3 DNA sequence: TGCAGTGCTAGGGCCGGGACAGCGAACACCGGGGAGCTGTTTTTT.